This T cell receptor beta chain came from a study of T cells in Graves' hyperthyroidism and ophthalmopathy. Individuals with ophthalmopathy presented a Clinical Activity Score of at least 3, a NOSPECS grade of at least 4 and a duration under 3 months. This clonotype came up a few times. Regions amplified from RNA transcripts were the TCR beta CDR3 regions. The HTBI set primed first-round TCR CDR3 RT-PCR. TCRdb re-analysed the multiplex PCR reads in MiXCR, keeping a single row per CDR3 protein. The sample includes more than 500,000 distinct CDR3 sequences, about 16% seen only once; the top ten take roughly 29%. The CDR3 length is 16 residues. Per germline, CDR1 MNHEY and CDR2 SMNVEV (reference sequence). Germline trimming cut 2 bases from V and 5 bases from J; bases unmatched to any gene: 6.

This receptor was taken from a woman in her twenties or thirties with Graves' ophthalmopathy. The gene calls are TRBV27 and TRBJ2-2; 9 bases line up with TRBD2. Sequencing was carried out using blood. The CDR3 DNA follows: TGTGCCAGCAGTTTAATAGCGGGAGATGGGACCGGGGAGCTGTTTTTT. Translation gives CASSLIAGDGTGELFF.